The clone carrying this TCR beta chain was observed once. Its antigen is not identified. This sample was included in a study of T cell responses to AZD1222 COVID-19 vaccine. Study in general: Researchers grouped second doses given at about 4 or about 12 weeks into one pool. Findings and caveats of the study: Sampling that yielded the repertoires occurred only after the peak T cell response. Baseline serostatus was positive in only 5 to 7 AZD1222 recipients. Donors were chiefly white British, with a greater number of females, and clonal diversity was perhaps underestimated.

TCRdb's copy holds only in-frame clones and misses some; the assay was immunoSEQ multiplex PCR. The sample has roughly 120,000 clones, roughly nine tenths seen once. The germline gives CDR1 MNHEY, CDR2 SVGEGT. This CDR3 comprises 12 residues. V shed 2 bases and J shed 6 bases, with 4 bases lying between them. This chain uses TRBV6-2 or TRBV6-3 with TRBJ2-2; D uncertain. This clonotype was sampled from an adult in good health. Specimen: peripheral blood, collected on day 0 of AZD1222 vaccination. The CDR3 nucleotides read TGTGCCAGCAGTTACATAGCCGGGGAGCTGTTTTTT. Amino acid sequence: CASSYIAGELFF.